Reported below is one TCR beta chain. Its antigen is not identified. The data were obtained in a study of cytomegalovirus exposure and HLA in healthy donors. Study overall: An early data release held tens of millions of unique TCRs from HLA-typed donors.

Study-level points and caveats: Roughly uniform sequencing depth across donors was assumed, possibly incorrectly. Earlier analysis looked at TCR beta V segments, and most were productive about 90% or about 30% of the time.

The PCR ran on 60 Vbeta and 13 Jbeta primers. The data were produced by immunoSEQ multiplex PCR, yet TCRdb's version contains in-frame clones alone and is incomplete. The sample comprises fewer than 200,000 clones, roughly 82% of which are singletons, and about 1.6% rests with the top ten. There are 14 residues in the CDR3. V lost 3 bases and J lost 8, with 15 bases in between. Germline loops: CDR1 ENHRY, CDR2 SYGVKD. Sequenced input: PBMCs. This TCR derives from a girl aged 5 to 17 in good health and CMV-seropositive. The chain is built from TRBV10-3 and TRBJ2-3; D is perhaps TRBD2 (6 bases). Here the CDR3 DNA reads TGTGCCATCAGTGAATCCCAGGGAGGTGGTACGCAGTATTTT. It is translated as CAISESQGGGTQYF.